The entry that follows covers one TCR beta chain sequence. Sequencing of TCR beta drew on CD8+ and CD4+ T cells from blood. These data come from a study of CD8 T cells in Susac syndrome. Germline V gives CDR1 LGHNA, CDR2 YSLEER. V lost 4 bases to trimming and J lost 7 bases, with 14 bases between them. The CDR3 loop spans 15 amino acids. An input of roughly 0.5 to 1 ug of RNA was subjected to reverse transcription using random hexamers. From the immunoSEQ multiplex PCR reads, TCRdb called clonotypes with MiXCR, one entry per CDR3 protein. The sample lists tens of thousands of distinct CDR3 sequences; about 96% were seen once.

The chain carries TRBV4-3 and TRBJ1-6; D unresolved. This receptor was obtained from a human donor with Susac syndrome. The specimen sequenced was CD8+ T cells from PBMCs. CDR3 DNA: TGCGCCAGCAGCCTGGACCCTGTGGGAAATTCACCCCTCCACTTT. It specifies CASSLDPVGNSPLHF.